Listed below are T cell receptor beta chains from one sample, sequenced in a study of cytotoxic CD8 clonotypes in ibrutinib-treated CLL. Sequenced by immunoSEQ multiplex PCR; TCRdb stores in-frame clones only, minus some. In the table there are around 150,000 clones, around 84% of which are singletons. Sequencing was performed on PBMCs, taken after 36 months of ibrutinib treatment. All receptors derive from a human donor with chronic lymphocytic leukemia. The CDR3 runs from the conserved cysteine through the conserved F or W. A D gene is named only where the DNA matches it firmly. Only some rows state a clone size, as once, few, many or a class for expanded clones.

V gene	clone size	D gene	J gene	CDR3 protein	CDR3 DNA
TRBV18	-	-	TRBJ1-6	CASSPPASYNSPLHF	TGTGCCAGCTCACCACCTGCTTCCTATAATTCACCCCTCCACTTT
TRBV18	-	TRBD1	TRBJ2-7	CASSPSMPGTGGTYEQYF	TGTGCCAGCTCACCCTCTATGCCCGGGACAGGGGGGACCTACGAGCAGTACTTC
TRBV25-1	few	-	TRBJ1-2	CASSVDFQGGYGYTF	TGTGCCAGCAGTGTGGATTTCCAGGGAGGGTATGGCTACACCTTC
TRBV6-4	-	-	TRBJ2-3	CASSRVLSTDTQYF	TGTGCCAGTAGCAGGGTGCTTAGCACAGATACGCAGTATTTT
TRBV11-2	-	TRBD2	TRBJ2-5	CASSLQAGGRQTQYF	TGTGCCAGCAGCTTACAAGCGGGGGGGCGGCAGACCCAGTACTTC
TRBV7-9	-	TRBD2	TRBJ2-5	CASSLTTSGQETQYF	TGTGCCAGCAGCCTAACGACTAGCGGACAAGAGACCCAGTACTTC
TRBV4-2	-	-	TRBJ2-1	CASSQDVRAGYNEQFF	TGTGCCAGCAGCCAAGACGTACGCGCGGGTTACAATGAGCAGTTCTTC
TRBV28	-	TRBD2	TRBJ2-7	CASTPGGGGNSYEQYF	TGTGCCAGCACCCCCGGGGGCGGGGGGAACTCCTACGAGCAGTACTTC
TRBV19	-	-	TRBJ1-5	CASTTWDIYNQPQHF	TGTGCCAGTACTACCTGGGACATCTACAATCAGCCCCAGCATTTT
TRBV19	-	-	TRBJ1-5	CASSTRWQPQHF	TGTGCCAGTAGTACCCGATGGCAGCCCCAGCATTTT
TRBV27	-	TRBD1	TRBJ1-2	CASSLTGLSGYTF	TGTGCCAGCAGTTTGACAGGGTTGAGTGGCTACACCTTC
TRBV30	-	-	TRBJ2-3	CAWISPGERADTQYF	TGTGCCTGGATCTCTCCAGGGGAACGGGCAGATACGCAGTATTTT
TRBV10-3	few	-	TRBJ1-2	CAISPGGGYTF	TGTGCCATCAGTCCAGGTGGTGGCTACACCTTC
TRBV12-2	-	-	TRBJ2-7	CASRLARASALSEQYF	TGTGCAAGTCGCTTAGCGCGGGCTAGCGCCCTGAGCGAGCAGTACTTC
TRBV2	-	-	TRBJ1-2	CASSDSQGWGYTF	TGTGCCAGCAGTGATAGTCAGGGTTGGGGCTACACCTTC
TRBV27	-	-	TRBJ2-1	CASRPFSAAGYNEQFF	TGTGCCAGCAGGCCCTTCAGTGCGGCTGGGTACAATGAGCAGTTCTTC
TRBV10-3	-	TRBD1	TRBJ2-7	CAIRRGPAYEQYF	TGTGCCATCAGGAGGGGGCCAGCCTACGAGCAGTACTTC
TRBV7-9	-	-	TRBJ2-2	CASSPPGELFF	TGTGCCAGCAGCCCCCCCGGGGAGCTGTTTTTT
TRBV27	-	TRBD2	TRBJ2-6	CASRRLAGGPFGANVLTF	TGTGCCAGCAGACGACTAGCGGGAGGGCCGTTTGGGGCCAACGTCCTGACTTTC
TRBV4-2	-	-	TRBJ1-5	CASSQEPGRQPQHF	TGTGCCAGCAGCCAAGAGCCAGGGCGGCAACCCCAGCATTTT
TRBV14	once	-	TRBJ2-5	CASSQDPDLEETQYF	TGTGCCAGCAGCCAAGACCCCGACCTCGAAGAGACCCAGTACTTC
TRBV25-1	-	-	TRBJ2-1	CASSELHGSEQFF	TGTGCCAGCAGTGAATTACACGGTAGCGAGCAGTTCTTC
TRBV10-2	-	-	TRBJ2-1	CASSAYNEQFF	TGCGCCAGCAGCGCTTACAATGAGCAGTTCTTC
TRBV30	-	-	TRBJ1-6	CAWKVGSPLHF	TGTGCCTGGAAGGTGGGTTCACCCCTCCACTTT
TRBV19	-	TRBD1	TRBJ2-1	CASSRQGEAYNEQFF	TGTGCCAGTAGTCGACAGGGGGAGGCCTACAATGAGCAGTTCTTC
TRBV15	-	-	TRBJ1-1	CATSRGRAANTEAFF	TGTGCCACCAGCAGAGGCAGGGCGGCGAACACTGAAGCTTTCTTT
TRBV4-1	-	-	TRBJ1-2	CASSLGGRANYGYTF	TGCGCCAGCAGCCTTGGGGGCAGGGCTAACTATGGCTACACCTTC
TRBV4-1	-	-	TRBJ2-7	CASSQDLSGYEQYF	TGCGCCAGCAGCCAAGATCTTTCTGGCTACGAGCAGTACTTC
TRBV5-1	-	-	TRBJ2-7	CASSLEGAYYEQYF	TGCGCCAGCAGCTTGGAAGGAGCTTACTACGAGCAGTACTTC
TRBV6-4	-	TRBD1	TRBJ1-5	CATPPRGTGSNQPQHF	TGTGCCACCCCACCTAGGGGGACAGGGAGTAATCAGCCCCAGCATTTT
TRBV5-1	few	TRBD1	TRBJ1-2	CASSFLGQGPYGYTF	TGCGCCAGCAGCTTTCTAGGACAGGGACCTTATGGCTACACCTTC
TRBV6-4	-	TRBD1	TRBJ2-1	CASSAVTGGLDEQFF	TGTGCCAGCAGTGCTGTGACAGGGGGGTTGGATGAGCAGTTCTTC
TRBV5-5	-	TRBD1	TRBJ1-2	CASSFGQARIGYGYTF	TGTGCCAGCAGCTTCGGACAGGCCCGAATAGGGTATGGCTACACCTTC
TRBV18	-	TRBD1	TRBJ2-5	CASSRQGQETQYF	TGTGCCAGCTCACGACAGGGACAAGAGACCCAGTACTTC
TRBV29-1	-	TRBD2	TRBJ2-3	CSAQGLASGSVYTQYF	TGCAGCGCCCAGGGTTTAGCTAGCGGGAGTGTTTATACGCAGTATTTT
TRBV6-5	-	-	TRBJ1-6	CATTGGSSYNSPLHF	TGTGCCACCACGGGCGGGAGCTCCTATAATTCACCCCTCCACTTT
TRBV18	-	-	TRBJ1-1	CASSPSIGAGAKAFF	TGTGCCAGCTCACCAAGCATAGGGGCCGGGGCGAAAGCTTTCTTT
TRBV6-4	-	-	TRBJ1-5	CASSPRADQPQHF	TGTGCCAGCAGTCCCAGGGCGGATCAGCCCCAGCATTTT
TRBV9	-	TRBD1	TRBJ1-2	CASSVDGTGTYGYTF	TGTGCCAGCAGCGTAGATGGGACAGGGACATATGGCTACACCTTC
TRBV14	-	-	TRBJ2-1	CASSQDPGQYNEQFF	TGTGCCAGCAGCCAAGATCCAGGGCAGTACAATGAGCAGTTCTTC
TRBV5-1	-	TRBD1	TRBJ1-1	CASSLPTGAYTEAFF	TGCGCCAGCAGCTTACCGACAGGGGCGTACACTGAAGCTTTCTTT